This T cell receptor (beta chain) was identified during a study of cytomegalovirus exposure and HLA in healthy donors. Study in general: The same platform was used for the 110 or so validation repertoires as for the roughly 660 first-cohort repertoires, as reported in a later analysis.

Study conclusions and caveats: Three chains linked to CMV were shown in vitro to be specific for CMV antigens. The tendency of first-cohort TCR clusters to co-occur in the 110 or so validation repertoires emerged from a later analysis.

Germline V gene data show CDR1 as LNHDA and CDR2 as SQIVND (reference sequence). The V gene end was trimmed by 5 bases and the J gene end by 4 bases; junction bases not matched to a gene: 2. The CDR3 loop spans 13 amino acids. The method was immunoSEQ multiplex PCR; TCRdb's version includes in-frame clones alone and lacks a portion of them. The sample contains roughly 240,000 clones, around nine tenths of which appear only once. Turning to this clone: Its antigen is unidentified.

This sequence joins TRBV19 and TRBJ2-7; TRBD2 matches at 10 bases. Sequencing was performed on PBMCs. The TCR originated in a man younger than 30 in good health and CMV-seronegative. The CDR3 reads CASSEAGGYEQYF. The CDR3 nucleotides are TGTGCCAGTAGTGAAGCGGGAGGGTACGAGCAGTACTTC. Full variable domain (missing parts from reference TRBV19 and TRBJ2-7): DGGITQSPKYLFRKEGQNVTLSCEQNLNHDAMYWYRQDPGQGLRLIYYSQIVNDFQKGDIAEGYSVSREKKESFPLTVTSAQKNPTAFYLCASSEAGGYEQYFGPGTRLTVT.